This TCR beta chain was recorded in a study of blood T cell repertoires in COVID-19. The CDR3 totals 14 residues. Trimming cost V 0 bases and J 6 bases; bases outside gene matches: 5. Germline V gene data show CDR1 as LGHDT and CDR2 as YNNKEL (reference sequence). Generated by immunoSEQ multiplex PCR, the TCRdb table keeps only in-frame clones and is missing some. The sample holds fewer than 55,000 clones, about 63% seen once. This sequence joins TRBV3-1 (or the pseudogene TRBV3-2) and TRBJ2-7, with TRBD2 matching over 7 bases. The origin of this receptor is a woman aged 70-85 years with acute or convalescent COVID-19. The specimen was peripheral blood. CDR3 bases: TGTGCCAGCAGCCAAGACGGGAGGAGGTCCGAGCAGTACTTC. Amino acid sequence: CASSQDGRRSEQYF.